Each of the 30 T cell receptor beta chains below was sequenced from the same sample in a study of metastatic and nonmetastatic thyroid tumors. No patient had received any treatment before thyroid surgery. Using MiXCR, TCRdb reanalyzed the PCR reads. The sample includes 39,000 or so clones, around 20% seen only once; the top ten take about 18%. Sequences were obtained from blood. These receptors originate from a female donor with papillary thyroid cancer or a benign thyroid nodule (not recorded which). Some clones in this sample may be carry-over from other donors' samples.

This clone was counted only a few times. V usage is TRBV6-1 and J usage is TRBJ1-1; D gene uncertain. Germline V gene lookup returns CDR1 MNHNS and CDR2 SASEGT. The CDR3 is 12 residues long. Between the trimmed V and J ends, which lost 7 bases and 12 bases, there was a span of 18 bases. The CDR3 loop is CASIVGVTESFF. The CDR3 DNA is TGTGCCAGCATCGTCGGTGTTACCGAATCTTTCTTT.

This clone has at least ten counts. The chain joins TRBV5-6 to TRBJ2-7; 7 nucleotides line up with TRBD1. The germline gives CDR1 SGHDT, CDR2 YYEEEE. V was clipped by 4 bases and J by 2 bases; unmatched bases: 9. The CDR3 contains 15 residues. The DNA of the CDR3 is TGTGCCAGCAGCCTCATCCGACAGGGCGCCTACGAGCAGTACTTC. Its translation: CASSLIRQGAYEQYF. The full variable domain, its missing parts supplied by reference TRBV5-6 and TRBJ2-7, is DAGVTQSPTHLIKTRGQQVTLRCSPKSGHDTVSWYQQALGQGPQFIFQYYEEEERQRGNFPDRFSGHQFPNYSSELNVNALLLGDSALYLCASSLIRQGAYEQYFGPGTRLTVT.

In its sample, this clone was seen a few times. This chain links TRBV27 with TRBJ2-7, with TRBD2 matching over 8 bases. Germline V lookup: CDR1 MNHEY, CDR2 SMNVEV (reference sequence). V lost 9 bases and J lost 4; bases outside the gene matches: 23. The CDR3 extends over 18 amino acids. The CDR3 sequence: CARSRAEGTRGAPYEQYF. CDR3 DNA: TGTGCCAGAAGTCGGGCCGAGGGGACTAGAGGAGCCCCTTACGAGCAGTACTTC.

In this sample, this clone turned up many times. The rearrangement links TRBV5-1 to TRBJ2-1; 13 nucleotides align to TRBD2. CDR1 and CDR2 (germline): SGHRS, YFSETQ. Germline trimming cut 4 bases from V and 10 bases from J; bases unmatched to any gene: 2. The CDR3 totals 13 residues. This chain's CDR3 is CASSLGLAGEQFF. The CDR3, as DNA: TGCGCCAGCAGCCTGGGACTAGCGGGGGAGCAGTTCTTC.

A few counts support this clone. This may arise from a read error, as a much more abundant clone is one base away. The V gene is TRBV10-3, the J gene TRBJ2-1, with 7 bases lining up with TRBD1. CDR3 size: 15 residues. Germline loops: CDR1 ENHRY, CDR2 SYGVKD. V trimming: 6 bases; J trimming: 9 bases; junction bases outside the gene matches: 14. CDR3 amino acids: CAISDRDRGQGEQFF. The DNA for the CDR3 is TGTGCCATCAGCGACCGGGACAGAGGCCAGGGTGAGCAGTTCTTC.

At least ten counts were recorded for this clone. V usage is TRBV20-1 and J usage is TRBJ2-4; the D is unclear. Germline-derived CDR1 and CDR2 are DFQATT and SNEGSKA (reference sequence). V gave up 3 bases and J gave up 0 bases, with 15 bases separating them. The CDR3 covers 16 residues. The CDR3 bases are TGCAGTGCTAGCTTGGGTTCGTGGATAGCCAAAAACATTCAGTACTTC. Translation gives CSASLGSWIAKNIQYF.

The table lists this clone with many counts. The sample has other DNA sequences that encode this CDR3 too. The J gene is TRBJ2-3, the V gene TRBV24-1; a weak D match, TRBD1 (6 bases). The CDR3 sequence is 15 residues long. CDR1 is KGHDR, CDR2 SFDVKD, per germline. Between the trimmed V and J ends, which lost 0 bases and 2 bases, there was a span of 8 bases. CDR3 nucleotide sequence: TGTGCCACCAGTGATTTGGCAGGGGACACAGATACGCAGTATTTT. It translates to CATSDLAGDTDTQYF.

The sample holds many counts of this clone. The same CDR3 is also encoded by other DNA sequences in this sample. This chain joins TRBV20-1 and TRBJ2-5; 8 bases map to TRBD1. In germline, CDR1 is DFQATT, CDR2 SNEGSKA (reference sequence). Trimming cost V 0 bases and J 2 bases; bases outside gene matches: 11. The CDR3 runs to 17 residues. The CDR3 DNA follows: TGCAGTGCTAGAGACCTAGACCTCACAGGGGGTCAAGAGACCCAGTACTTC. It encodes CSARDLDLTGGQETQYF.

This clone has at least ten counts. The chain carries TRBV19 and TRBJ2-6, with unresolved D. The V gene lost 9 bases and the J gene lost 0 bases, with 6 bases spanning the gap. CDR3 length: 13 amino acids. CDR1 LNHDA and CDR2 SQIVND come from the germline V gene (reference sequence). Here the CDR3 reads CASSSSGANVLTF. In nucleotides, the CDR3 is TGTGCCAGCTCGAGCTCTGGGGCCAACGTCCTGACTTTC. Based on the CDR3 plus reference TRBV19 and TRBJ2-6, the full variable domain is DGGITQSPKYLFRKEGQNVTLSCEQNLNHDAMYWYRQDPGQGLRLIYYSQIVNDFQKGDIAEGYSVSREKKESFPLTVTSAQKNPTAFYLCASSSSGANVLTFGAGSRLTVL.

V and J are TRBV5-1 and TRBJ2-1; the D gene is possibly TRBD2 (6 bases). The CDR3 is 14 residues long. V lost 4 bases, J lost 3 bases, and 11 bases lay in between. Germline values: CDR1 SGHRS, CDR2 YFSETQ. CDR3 in DNA: TGCGCCAGCAGCATCGGGACTGGCTACAATGAGCAGTTCTTC. This codes for CASSIGTGYNEQFF. Combining the CDR3 with reference TRBV5-1 and TRBJ2-1 gives the whole variable domain KAGVTQTPRYLIKTRGQQVTLSCSPISGHRSVSWYQQTPGQGLQFLFEYFSETQRNKGNFPGRFSGRQFSNSRSEMNVSTLELGDSALYLCASSIGTGYNEQFFGPGTRLTVL.

The sample holds many counts of this clone. This sequence joins TRBV7-2 and TRBJ1-4, with a tentative D call TRBD1 (6 bases). The germline V gene has CDR1 SGHTA and CDR2 FQGNSA. The CDR3 contains 14 residues. V was clipped by 5 bases and J by 4 bases, with 11 bases between them. The CDR3 sequence: CASSLRGSNEKLFF. CDR3 in DNA: TGTGCCAGCAGCCTCAGGGGAAGTAATGAAAAACTGTTTTTT. The variable domain in full, completed from reference TRBV7-2 and TRBJ1-4, reads GAGVSQSPSNKVTEKGKDVELRCDPISGHTALYWYRQSLGQGLEFLIYFQGNSAPDKSGLPSDRFSAERTGGSVSTLTIQRTQQEDSAVYLCASSLRGSNEKLFFGSGTQLSVL.

This clone was observed at least ten times. V usage is TRBV28 and J usage is TRBJ2-2; unclear D gene. CDR1 and CDR2 from the germline V gene are MDHEN and SYDVKM. CDR3 length: 13 residues. Deletions cut 4 bases from V and 7 bases from J, with 10 bases between. The CDR3 region is CASSSPHIGELFF. CDR3 nucleotides: TGTGCCAGCAGTTCCCCTCATATCGGGGAGCTGTTTTTT.

This clone has ten or more counts. The V gene is TRBV6-1, the J gene TRBJ2-5, with 11 bases matching TRBD1. V was pared by 8 bases and J by 4 bases, with 12 bases of the junction left unmatched. The CDR3 loop spans 16 amino acids. CDR1 MNHNS and CDR2 SASEGT come from the germline V gene. The CDR3 spells CASAYQPGQGGETQYF. CDR3 nucleotides: TGTGCCAGCGCGTACCAGCCGGGACAGGGGGGAGAGACCCAGTACTTC.

Ten or more counts support this clone. The V gene is TRBV20-1, the J gene TRBJ2-7; D is unresolved. The V end lost 6 bases, the J end lost 1 base, and 7 bases lay between the germline ends. The CDR3 runs 11 residues. Germline CDR1 is DFQATT and CDR2 is SNEGSKA (reference sequence). The CDR3 reads CSAKASYEQYF. CDR3 bases: TGCAGTGCCAAAGCATCCTACGAGCAGTACTTC.

This chain connects TRBV10-2 to TRBJ1-1; D is ambiguous. The CDR3 is 12 residues long. The germline gives CDR1 WSHSY, CDR2 SAAADI. V dropped 4 bases and J dropped 5 bases, with 8 bases sitting between them. The DNA of the CDR3 is TGCGCCAGCAGTGCTACCATAACTGAAGCTTTCTTT. This translates into CASSATITEAFF.

The rearrangement links TRBV2 to TRBJ2-5; D tentatively fits TRBD1 or TRBD2 (7 bases each). Per the germline V gene, CDR1 is SNHLY and CDR2 is FYNNEI. The CDR3 runs to 15 residues. Deletions cut 5 bases from V and 8 bases from J, with 21 bases between. The CDR3 here is CASSSGQVAGDTQYF. The CDR3 DNA follows: TGTGCCAGCAGTTCCGGACAGGTGGCGGGAGATACCCAGTACTTC. Full variable domain (missing parts from reference TRBV2 and TRBJ2-5): EPEVTQTPSHQVTQMGQEVILRCVPISNHLYFYWYRQILGQKVEFLVSFYNNEISEKSEIFDDQFSVERPDGSNFTLKIRSTKLEDSAMYFCASSSGQVAGDTQYFGPGTRLLVL.

The chain has TRBV11-1 and TRBJ2-2; D is perhaps TRBD2 (5 bases). V lost 5 bases and J 8 bases, leaving 15 bases between the germline ends. Germline V gene sequence: CDR1 SGHAT, CDR2 FQDESV (reference sequence). CDR3 size: 14 residues. The CDR3, as DNA: TGTGCCAGCAGCCCAGGCCCGTGGAGGGGGGAGCTGTTTTTT. Amino acid sequence: CASSPGPWRGELFF.

Notes on this clone: This may arise from a read error, as a much more abundant clone is one base away. The chain carries TRBV7-9 and TRBJ2-2; a possible D gene is TRBD2 (5 bases). Germline V lookup: CDR1 SEHNR, CDR2 FQNEAQ (reference sequence). The CDR3 loop spans 14 amino acids. The CDR3 sequence is CASSRIGGTVELFF. In nucleotides, the CDR3 is TGTGCCAGCAGCCGAATTGGAGGCACCGTGGAGCTGTTTTTT.

For this clone: Its ends do not fully match the called genes, so a read error is possible. This chain joins TRBV11-2 and TRBJ2-7; tentative D call: TRBD1 (6 bases). The CDR3 length is 15 residues. Germline loops: CDR1 SGHAT, CDR2 FQNNGV. The CDR3, as DNA: TGTGCCAGCATCTTATCAGGGGCCAAAACCTACGAGCAGTACTTC. Translated: CASILSGAKTYEQYF.

The V call is TRBV27, the J call TRBJ2-7, with a weak D call TRBD2 (5 bases). V dropped 6 bases and J dropped 2 bases, with 11 bases sitting between them. CDR3 length: 13 amino acids. From germline, CDR1 is MNHEY and CDR2 SMNVEV (reference sequence). The CDR3 nucleotides read TGTGCCAGCAGAAGGCTAGCCGCCTACGAGCAGTACTTC. Its protein product is CASRRLAAYEQYF.

The chain combines TRBV7-2 with TRBJ1-2; D ambiguous. Germline-derived CDR1 and CDR2 are SGHTA and FQGNSA. The CDR3 is 14 residues long. The ends were cut back, 1 base at V and 8 bases at J, with 14 bases in the middle. The DNA of the CDR3 is TGTGCCAGCAGCTTAGGGGGTGTGATCGGGGGCTACACCTTC. It codes for CASSLGGVIGGYTF.

This clone was seen many times. Just one base apart from a much larger clone, this may be a read error. This sample also contains other DNA sequences that code for the same CDR3. The V call is TRBV5-6, the J call TRBJ1-2; 9 bases are a match to TRBD1. Germline CDR1 and CDR2: SGHDT and YYEEEE. The CDR3 runs to 14 residues. The CDR3: CASSSDRGNYGYTF. CDR3 DNA sequence: TGTGCTAGCAGCTCCGACAGGGGGAACTATGGCTACACCTTC.

Many counts were recorded for this clone. The V gene is TRBV19, the J gene TRBJ2-7, with no clear D. The CDR3 consists of 13 residues. Germline V gene data show CDR1 as LNHDA and CDR2 as SQIVND (reference sequence). Trimming cost V 5 bases and J 5 bases, with 13 bases left between them. The CDR3 spells CASSYGPANEQYF. The CDR3 coding sequence is TGTGCCAGTAGTTACGGACCGGCGAACGAGCAGTACTTC.

The chain carries TRBV19 and TRBJ1-1, with TRBD1 matching over 7 bases. The CDR3 has 16 residues. With 5 bases clipped from V and 1 base from J, the junction kept 10 bases outside the gene matches. Germline CDR1 and CDR2: LNHDA and SQIVND (reference sequence). CDR3 sequence reads: CASSRREQGWNTEAFF. CDR3 nucleotides: TGTGCCAGTAGTCGTCGGGAACAGGGGTGGAACACTGAAGCTTTCTTT.

This clone came up many times. This chain connects TRBV20-1 to TRBJ2-1, with 11 bases lining up with TRBD2. Per germline, CDR1 DFQATT and CDR2 SNEGSKA (reference sequence). V was pared by 3 bases and J by 5 bases, with 3 bases of the junction left unmatched. The CDR3 extends over 14 amino acids. The CDR3 here is CSASSGRGNNEQFF. DNA of the CDR3: TGCAGTGCTAGTAGCGGGAGGGGGAACAATGAGCAGTTCTTC.

On this clone itself: A read error may produce the germline difference seen at one junction end. Additional DNA sequences in this sample encode the identical CDR3. This chain links TRBV4-1 with TRBJ2-7; D gene uncertain. The germline CDR1 and CDR2 sequences are MGHRA and YSYEKL. CDR3 length equals 15 residues. In DNA form, the CDR3 reads TGTGCCAGCAGCCAAGAACTCAAGATTTATTACGAGCAGTACTTC. As protein: CASSQELKIYYEQYF.

Ten or more counts support this clone. The rearrangement links TRBV2 to TRBJ2-2, with 11 nucleotides matching TRBD1. The CDR3 sequence is 14 residues long. Germline CDR1 reads SNHLY; CDR2 reads FYNNEI. V dropped 10 bases and J dropped 7; count of bases not matched to a gene: 8. This chain's CDR3 is CATQSDRGRGELFF. In nucleotides, the CDR3 is TGTGCCACGCAGTCGGACAGGGGGCGCGGGGAGCTGTTTTTT.

This clone was found many times. The chain employs TRBV6-1 and TRBJ1-2; D remains ambiguous. Germline lookup yields CDR1 MNHNS and CDR2 SASEGT. The CDR3 is 13 amino acids. V was clipped by 0 bases and J by 6 bases, with 8 bases between them. CDR3 sequence (DNA): TGTGCCAGCAGTGAAGCTAGAAAGAATGGCTACACCTTC. This translates into CASSEARKNGYTF.

In its sample, this clone was seen many times. A single base separates this from a much larger clone, so it may be a read error. The chain uses TRBV19 and TRBJ2-1; 12 bases are a match to TRBD2. CDR1 is LNHDA, CDR2 SQIVND, per germline (reference sequence). J was trimmed by 10 bases and V by 11 bases; bases with no gene match: 15. This CDR3 comprises 15 residues. As DNA, the CDR3 is TGTGCCGCCAAGGGTACGACTAGCGGGAGCGACGAGCAGTTCTTC. Amino acids: CAAKGTTSGSDEQFF.

This clone was recorded once. This chain uses TRBV20-1 with TRBJ1-2; TRBD1 aligns across 7 bases. Germline assignment: CDR1 DFQATT and CDR2 SNEGSKA (reference sequence). Trimming cost V 2 bases and J 2 bases; bases outside gene matches: 8. CDR3 size: 15 residues. CDR3 sequence: CSARPPGTENYGYTF. The CDR3, as DNA: TGCAGTGCTAGACCTCCCGGGACAGAAAACTATGGCTACACCTTC.